The next 3 T cell receptor beta chains were all read from a single sample in a study of shared clonotypes between healthy human individuals. The repertoire was sequenced with immunoSEQ multiplex PCR; TCRdb's copy has only in-frame clones and lacks some. The table includes roughly 1.4 million clones, less than 99% detected once. Sequenced material: naive CD4+ T cells sorted from blood. Described subset: CD45RA+ positively selected. The receptors stem from a man aged 30-40 years in good health.

The V and J genes are TRBV2 and TRBJ2-2; D may be TRBD1 (6 bases). Trimming shortened V by 8 bases and J by 3 bases, and 7 bases separated the two germline ends. Per germline, CDR1 SNHLY and CDR2 FYNNEI. The CDR3 extends over 12 amino acids. The DNA of the CDR3 is TGTGCCAGCCGGACAGACACCGGGGAGCTGTTTTTT. This sequence encodes CASRTDTGELFF.

The chain combines TRBV15 with TRBJ2-3; no clear D. Germline V gene lookup returns CDR1 LNHNV and CDR2 YYDKDF (reference sequence). With 0 bases removed from V and 5 bases from J, the gap between germline ends came to 18 bases. The CDR3 is 17 residues long. CDR3 loop: CATSRDRPSGSGDTQYF. The CDR3 bases are TGTGCCACCAGCAGAGATCGACCGTCGGGTTCGGGAGATACGCAGTATTTT.

The rearrangement uses TRBV27 and TRBJ2-5; TRBD1 or TRBD2 may be the D gene (5 bases each). Trimming cost V 5 bases and J 5 bases, with 18 bases left between them. Germline V gene sequence: CDR1 MNHEY, CDR2 SMNVEV (reference sequence). The CDR3 extends over 15 amino acids. The CDR3 protein is CASSPGTASQETQYF. The CDR3 bases are TGTGCCAGCAGTCCAGGGACCGCAAGCCAGGAGACCCAGTACTTC.